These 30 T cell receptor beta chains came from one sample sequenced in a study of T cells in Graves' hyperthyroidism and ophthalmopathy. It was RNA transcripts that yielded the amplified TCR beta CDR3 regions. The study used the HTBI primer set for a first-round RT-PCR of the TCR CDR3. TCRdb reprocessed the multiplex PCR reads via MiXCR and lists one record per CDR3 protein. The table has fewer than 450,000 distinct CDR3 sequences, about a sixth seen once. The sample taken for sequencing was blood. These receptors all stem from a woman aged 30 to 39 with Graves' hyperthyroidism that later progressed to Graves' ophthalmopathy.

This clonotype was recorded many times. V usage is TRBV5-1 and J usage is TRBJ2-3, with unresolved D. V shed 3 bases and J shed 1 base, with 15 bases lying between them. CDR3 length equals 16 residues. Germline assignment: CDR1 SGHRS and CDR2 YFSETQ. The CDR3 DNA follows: TGCGCCAGCAGCTCCTACAGACCATCGGGCACAGATACGCAGTATTTT. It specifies CASSSYRPSGTDTQYF.

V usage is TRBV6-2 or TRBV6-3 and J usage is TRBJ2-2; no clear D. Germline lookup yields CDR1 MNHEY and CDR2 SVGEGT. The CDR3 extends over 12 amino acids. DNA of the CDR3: TGTGCGGCAACCCCGAACACCGGGGAGCTGTTTTTT. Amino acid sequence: CAATPNTGELFF.

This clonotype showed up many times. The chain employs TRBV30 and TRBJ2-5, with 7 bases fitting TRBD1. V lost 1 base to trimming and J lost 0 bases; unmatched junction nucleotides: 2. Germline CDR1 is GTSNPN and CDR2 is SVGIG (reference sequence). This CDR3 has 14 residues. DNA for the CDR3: TGTGCCTGGAGTGAAACAGGGGACCAAGAGACCCAGTACTTC. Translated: CAWSETGDQETQYF. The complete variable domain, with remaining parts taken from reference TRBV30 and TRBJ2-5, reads SQTIHQWPATLVQPVGSPLSLECTVEGTSNPNLYWYRQAAGRGLQLLFYSVGIGQISSEVPQNLSASRPQDRQFILSSKKLLLSDSGFYLCAWSETGDQETQYFGPGTRLLVL.

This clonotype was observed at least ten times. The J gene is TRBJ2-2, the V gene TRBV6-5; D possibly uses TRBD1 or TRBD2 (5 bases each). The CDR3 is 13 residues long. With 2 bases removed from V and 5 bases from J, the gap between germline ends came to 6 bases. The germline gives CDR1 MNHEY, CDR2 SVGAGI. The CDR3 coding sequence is TGTGCCAGCAGTTACGGGACGACCGGGGAGCTGTTTTTT. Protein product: CASSYGTTGELFF.

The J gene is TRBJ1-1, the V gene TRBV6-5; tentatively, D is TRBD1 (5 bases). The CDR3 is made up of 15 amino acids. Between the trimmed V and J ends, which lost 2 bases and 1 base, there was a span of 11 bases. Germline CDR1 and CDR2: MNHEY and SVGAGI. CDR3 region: CASSYVTGGNTEAFF. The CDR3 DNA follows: TGTGCCAGCAGTTACGTAACCGGGGGGAACACTGAAGCTTTCTTT.

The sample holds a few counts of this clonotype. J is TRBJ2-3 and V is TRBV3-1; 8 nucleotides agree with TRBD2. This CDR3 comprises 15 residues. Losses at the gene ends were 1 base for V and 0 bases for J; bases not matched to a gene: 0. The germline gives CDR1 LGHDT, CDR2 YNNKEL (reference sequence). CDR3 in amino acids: CASSQASGSTDTQYF. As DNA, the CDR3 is TGTGCCAGCAGCCAAGCTAGCGGGAGCACAGATACGCAGTATTTT.

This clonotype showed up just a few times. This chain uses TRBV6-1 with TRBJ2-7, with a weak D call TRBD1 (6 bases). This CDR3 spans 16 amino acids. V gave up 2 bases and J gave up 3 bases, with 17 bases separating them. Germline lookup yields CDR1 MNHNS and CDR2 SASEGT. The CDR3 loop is CASSEWGQNANYEQYF. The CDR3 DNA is TGTGCCAGCAGTGAATGGGGACAAAATGCAAACTACGAGCAGTACTTC.

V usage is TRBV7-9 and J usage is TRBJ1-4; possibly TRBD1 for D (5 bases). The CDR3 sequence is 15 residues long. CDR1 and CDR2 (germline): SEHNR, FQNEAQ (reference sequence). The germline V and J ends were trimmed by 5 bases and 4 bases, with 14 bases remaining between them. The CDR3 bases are TGTGCCAGCAGCAAAACGGGGGGTAATAATGAAAAACTGTTTTTT. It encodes CASSKTGGNNEKLFF.

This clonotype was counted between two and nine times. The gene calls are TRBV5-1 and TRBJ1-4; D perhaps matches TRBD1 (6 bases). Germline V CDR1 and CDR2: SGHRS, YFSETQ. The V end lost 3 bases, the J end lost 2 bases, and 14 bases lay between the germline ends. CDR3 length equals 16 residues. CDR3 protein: CASSSSTGLTNEKLFF. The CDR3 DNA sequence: TGCGCCAGCAGCTCTTCCACAGGGCTCACTAATGAAAAACTGTTTTTT.

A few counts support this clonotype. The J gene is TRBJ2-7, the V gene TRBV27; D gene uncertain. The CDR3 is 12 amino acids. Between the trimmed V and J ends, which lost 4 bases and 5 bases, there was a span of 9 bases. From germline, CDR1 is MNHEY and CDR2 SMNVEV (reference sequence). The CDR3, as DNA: TGTGCCAGCAGTTCCGCCAGCCACGAGCAGTACTTC. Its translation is CASSSASHEQYF.

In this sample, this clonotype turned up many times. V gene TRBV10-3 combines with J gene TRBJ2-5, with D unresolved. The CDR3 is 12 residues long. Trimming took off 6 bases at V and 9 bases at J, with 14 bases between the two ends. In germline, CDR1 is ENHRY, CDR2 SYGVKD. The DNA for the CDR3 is TGTGCCATCAGGGACGCCCGAGCGCCCCAGTACTTC. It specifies CAIRDARAPQYF.

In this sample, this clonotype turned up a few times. Here the CDR3 reads CASSQDPETSGGSGTTQYF. The CDR3 DNA follows: TGCGCCAGCAGCCAAGATCCTGAGACTAGCGGGGGGTCAGGTACGACCCAGTACTTC. The chain carries TRBV4-1 and TRBJ2-5, with 13 bases identical to TRBD2. Germline V gene sequence: CDR1 MGHRA, CDR2 YSYEKL. Trimming cost V 0 bases and J 7 bases; bases outside gene matches: 14. The CDR3 totals 19 residues.

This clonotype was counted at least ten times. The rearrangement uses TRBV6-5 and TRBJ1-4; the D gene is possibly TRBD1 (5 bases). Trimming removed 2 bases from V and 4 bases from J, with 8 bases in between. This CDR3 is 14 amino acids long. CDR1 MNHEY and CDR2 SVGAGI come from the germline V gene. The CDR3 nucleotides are TGTGCCAGCAGTTACCTGACAGATAATGAAAAACTGTTTTTT. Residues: CASSYLTDNEKLFF.

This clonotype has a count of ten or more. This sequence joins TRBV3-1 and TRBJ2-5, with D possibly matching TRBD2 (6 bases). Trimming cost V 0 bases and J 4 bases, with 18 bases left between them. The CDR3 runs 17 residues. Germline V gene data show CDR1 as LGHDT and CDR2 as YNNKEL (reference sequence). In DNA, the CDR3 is TGTGCCAGCAGCCAAGATGGAGTTTTTCGGCGGGGAGAGACCCAGTACTTC. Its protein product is CASSQDGVFRRGETQYF.

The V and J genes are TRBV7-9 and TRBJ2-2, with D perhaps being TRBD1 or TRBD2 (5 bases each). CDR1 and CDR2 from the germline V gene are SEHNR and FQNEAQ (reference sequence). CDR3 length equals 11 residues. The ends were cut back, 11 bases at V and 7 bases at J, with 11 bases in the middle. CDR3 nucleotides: TGTGCCGGTGGGACCCTCGGGGAGCTGTTTTTT. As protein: CAGGTLGELFF. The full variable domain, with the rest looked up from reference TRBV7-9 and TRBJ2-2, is DTGVSQNPRHKITKRGQNVTFRCDPISEHNRLYWYRQTLGQGPEFLTYFQNEAQLEKSRLLSDRFSAERPKGSFSTLEIQRTEQGDSAMYLCAGGTLGELFFGEGSRLTVL.

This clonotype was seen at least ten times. As DNA, the CDR3 is TGTGCCACAGGGACGGGGCGGGGTGAGCAGTTCTTC. Its translation is CATGTGRGEQFF. V gene TRBV28 combines with J gene TRBJ2-1, with a possible D match to TRBD2 (6 bases). CDR3 length: 12 residues. The V and J ends lost 10 bases and 9 bases respectively, with 16 bases between them. The germline gives CDR1 MDHEN, CDR2 SYDVKM.

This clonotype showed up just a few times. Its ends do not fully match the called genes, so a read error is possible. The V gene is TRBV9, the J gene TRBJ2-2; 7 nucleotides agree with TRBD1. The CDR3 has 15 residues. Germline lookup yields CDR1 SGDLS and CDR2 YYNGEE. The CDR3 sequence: CASSAGQSNIGELFF. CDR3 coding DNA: TGTGCCAGCAGCGCGGGACAGTCTAACATCGGGGAGCTGTTTTTT.

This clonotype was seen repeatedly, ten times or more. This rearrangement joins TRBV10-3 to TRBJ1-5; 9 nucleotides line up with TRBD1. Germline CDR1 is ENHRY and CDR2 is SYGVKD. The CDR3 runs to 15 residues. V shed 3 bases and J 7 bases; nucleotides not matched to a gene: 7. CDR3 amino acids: CAISESGTGQQPQHF. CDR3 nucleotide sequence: TGTGCCATCAGTGAATCCGGGACAGGGCAGCAGCCCCAGCATTTT.

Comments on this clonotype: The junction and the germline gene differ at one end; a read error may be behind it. DNA of the CDR3: TGTGCCATCAGCACTAGCGGGGGGATGAACACCGGGGAGCTGCTTTTT. It is translated as CAISTSGGMNTGELLF. This chain uses TRBV10-3 with TRBJ2-2; 12 bases line up with TRBD2. Germline CDR1 ENHRY, CDR2 SYGVKD. The CDR3 length is 16 residues.

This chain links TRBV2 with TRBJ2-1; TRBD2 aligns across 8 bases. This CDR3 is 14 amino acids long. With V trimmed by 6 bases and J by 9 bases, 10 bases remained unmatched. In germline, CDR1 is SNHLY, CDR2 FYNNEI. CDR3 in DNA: TGTGCCAGCAGGACTAGCGAAGTCGCTATTGAGCAGTTCTTC. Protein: CASRTSEVAIEQFF.

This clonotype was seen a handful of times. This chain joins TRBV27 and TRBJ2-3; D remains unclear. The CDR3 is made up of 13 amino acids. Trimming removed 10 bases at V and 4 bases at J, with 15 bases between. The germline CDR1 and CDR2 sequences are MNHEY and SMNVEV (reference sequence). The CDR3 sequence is CATSTFLADTQYF. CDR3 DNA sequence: TGTGCCACCTCGACTTTTTTGGCAGATACGCAGTATTTT.

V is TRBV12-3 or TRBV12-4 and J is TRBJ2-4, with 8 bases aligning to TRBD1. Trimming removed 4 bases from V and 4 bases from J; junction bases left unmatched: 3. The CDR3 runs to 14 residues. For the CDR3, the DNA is TGTGCCAGCAGTTCGACAGGGGTAAAAAACATTCAGTACTTC. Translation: CASSSTGVKNIQYF.

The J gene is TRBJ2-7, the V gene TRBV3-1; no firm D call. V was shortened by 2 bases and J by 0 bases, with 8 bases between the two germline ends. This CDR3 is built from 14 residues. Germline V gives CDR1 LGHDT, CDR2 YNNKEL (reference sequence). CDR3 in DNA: TGTGCCAGCAGCCAACACGGGCCCTCCTACGAGCAGTACTTC. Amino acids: CASSQHGPSYEQYF.

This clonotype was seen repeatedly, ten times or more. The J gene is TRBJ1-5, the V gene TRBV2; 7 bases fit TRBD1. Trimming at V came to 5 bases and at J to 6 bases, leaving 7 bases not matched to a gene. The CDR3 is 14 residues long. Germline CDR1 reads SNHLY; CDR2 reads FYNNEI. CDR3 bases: TGTGCCAGCAGTCCCGGGACAGCCAGTCAGCCCCAGCATTTT. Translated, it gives CASSPGTASQPQHF.

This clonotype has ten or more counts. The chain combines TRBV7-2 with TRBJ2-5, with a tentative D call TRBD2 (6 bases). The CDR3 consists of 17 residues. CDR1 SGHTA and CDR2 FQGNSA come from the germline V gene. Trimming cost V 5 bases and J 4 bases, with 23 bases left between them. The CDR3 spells CASSTPLLAELGETQYF. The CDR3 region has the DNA TGTGCCAGCAGCACACCCTTACTAGCTGAGTTGGGAGAGACCCAGTACTTC.

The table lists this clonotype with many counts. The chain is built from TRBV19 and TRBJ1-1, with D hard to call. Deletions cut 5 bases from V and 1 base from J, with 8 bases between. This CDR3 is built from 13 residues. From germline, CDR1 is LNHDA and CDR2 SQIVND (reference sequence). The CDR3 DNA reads TGTGCCAGTAGTTGGGCGGAGAACACTGAAGCTTTCTTT. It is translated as CASSWAENTEAFF.

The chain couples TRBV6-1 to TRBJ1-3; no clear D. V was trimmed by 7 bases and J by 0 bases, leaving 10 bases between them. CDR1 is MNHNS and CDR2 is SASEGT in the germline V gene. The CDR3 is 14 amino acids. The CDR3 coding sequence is TGTGCCAGCAAAGGCTTCACCTCTGGAAACACCATATATTTT. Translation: CASKGFTSGNTIYF.

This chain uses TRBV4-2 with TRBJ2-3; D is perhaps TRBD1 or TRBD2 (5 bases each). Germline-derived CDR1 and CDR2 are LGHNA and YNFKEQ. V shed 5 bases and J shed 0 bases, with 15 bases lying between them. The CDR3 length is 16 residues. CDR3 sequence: CASSSRDVESTDTQYF. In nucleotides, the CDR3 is TGTGCCAGCAGCTCAAGGGACGTGGAGAGCACAGATACGCAGTATTTT.

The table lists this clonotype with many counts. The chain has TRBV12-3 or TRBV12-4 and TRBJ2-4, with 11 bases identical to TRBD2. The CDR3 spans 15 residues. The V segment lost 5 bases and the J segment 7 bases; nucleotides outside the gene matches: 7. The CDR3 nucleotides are TGTGCCAGCAGTCACCTAGCGGGGGGATCGAACATTCAGTACTTC. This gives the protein CASSHLAGGSNIQYF.

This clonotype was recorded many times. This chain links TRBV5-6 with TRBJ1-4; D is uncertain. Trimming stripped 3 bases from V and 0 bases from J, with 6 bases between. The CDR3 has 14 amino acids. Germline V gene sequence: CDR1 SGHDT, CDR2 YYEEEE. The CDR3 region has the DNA TGTGCCAGCAGCTACAGTGCAACTAATGAAAAACTGTTTTTT. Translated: CASSYSATNEKLFF.